Each of the 5 T cell receptor beta chains below was sequenced from the same sample in a study of T cells expressing NK-cell markers. One entry per CDR3 protein, without DNA, is what TCRdb gives after re-calling the 5' RACE reads. This table holds some 390,000 distinct CDR3 sequences. Sequenced material: blood T cells: a sorted CD56 or NKG2C T cell subset, CD4+ or CD8+ T cells, or bulk PBMC T cells (not recorded which). The receptor set was obtained from a woman in her fifties or sixties in good health.

The chain is built from TRBV5-1 and TRBJ1-2. CDR1 SGHRS and CDR2 YFSETQ come from the germline V gene. The length of the CDR3 is 14 residues. The CDR3 spells CASSLELGVSGYTF.

This chain joins TRBV12-5 and TRBJ1-3. The CDR3 has 12 residues. Germline CDR1 reads LGHNT; CDR2 reads FRNRAP. This CDR3 is CASGPTGNTIYF.

The J gene is TRBJ2-7, the V gene TRBV19; the D gene TCRdb calls, TRBD1, cannot be checked with no DNA. The CDR3 is 16 amino acids. Germline assignment: CDR1 LNHDA and CDR2 SQIVND (reference sequence). The CDR3 loop is CASSRPPWTGEDEQYF.

The chain uses TRBV12-3 or TRBV12-4 and TRBJ1-2. There are 16 residues in the CDR3. CDR3: CASGLRVRTSNYGYTF.

V and J are TRBV7-9 and TRBJ1-1. The length of the CDR3 is 14 residues. The V gene's germline CDR1 is SEHNR and CDR2 FQNEAQ (reference sequence). CDR3 amino acids: CASSFIQLNTEAFF.